The clone carrying this T cell receptor beta chain came up once. Trimming pared 8 bases from V and 3 bases from J, leaving 13 bases between. The germline V gene encodes CDR1 MNHEY and CDR2 SVGAGI. The CDR3 has 14 amino acids. Assay used: immunoSEQ multiplex PCR; TCRdb lists only in-frame clones, some missing. The table has some 96,000 clones, around nine tenths seen once. These data originate in a study of blood T cell repertoires in COVID-19. Study-wide context: T cells, B-cell-depleted T cells, or PBMCs provided the cDNA or gDNA that served as material.

This chain connects TRBV6-5 to TRBJ1-4, with D maybe TRBD1 (6 bases). The receptor's source is a man over 45 with acute or convalescent COVID-19. Sequencing input: peripheral blood. DNA for the CDR3: TGTGCCAGCGGATACAGGGCGCCTAATGAAAAACTGTTTTTT. Encoded protein: CASGYRAPNEKLFF.